This is a list of T cell receptor beta chains from one sample in a study of T cells in Graves' hyperthyroidism and ophthalmopathy. TCRdb used MiXCR to reprocess the multiplex PCR reads, holding one entry per CDR3 protein. The sample comprises approximately 560,000 distinct CDR3 sequences, around 45% of which are singletons, and just under 8.5% rests with the top ten. Sequenced: peripheral blood or thyroid tissue (not recorded which). The origin of the receptors is a woman aged 18-29 years with Graves' hyperthyroidism. The CDR3 runs from the conserved cysteine through the conserved F or W. Fields, in order: CDR3 DNA, CDR3 protein, J gene, D gene, clone size, CDR3 length, V gene. A D gene is named only where the DNA matches it firmly. The size of a clone is reported for some rows only, either as once, few or many, or as a class for expanded clones.

DNA: TGTGCCAGCAGCTTATATACAGTGAACACCGGGGAGCTGTTTTTT; CDR3: CASSLYTVNTGELFF; J: TRBJ2-2; D: .; size: .; length: 15; V: TRBV7-9
DNA: TGTGCCAGCAGCTCTTCAACAGGGAGGGGACAGCCCCAGCATTTT; CDR3: CASSSSTGRGQPQHF; J: TRBJ1-5; D: .; size: .; length: 15; V: TRBV7-9
DNA: TGTGCCAGCTCTTGGGGGACAGGGCGGAACGAAGCTGAAAAACTGTTTTTT; CDR3: CASSWGTGRNEAEKLFF; J: TRBJ1-4; D: TRBD1; size: .; length: 17; V: TRBV25-1
DNA: TGTGCCAGCAGGGTCAGCGAGGGGAGGAACACCGAAGCTTTCTTT; CDR3: CASRVSEGRNTEAFF; J: TRBJ1-1; D: .; size: .; length: 15; V: TRBV2
DNA: TGCAGCGTGATAGGGTCCGACTATGGCTACACCTTC; CDR3: CSVIGSDYGYTF; J: TRBJ1-2; D: .; size: .; length: 12; V: TRBV29-1
DNA: TGTGCCAGTAGGCCCCTGAACACCGGGGAGCTGTTTTTT; CDR3: CASRPLNTGELFF; J: TRBJ2-2; D: .; size: .; length: 13; V: TRBV19
DNA: TGTGCCAGCAGCCGTACTTACAGGGGGCCGGGTCAAGAGACCCAGTACTTC; CDR3: CASSRTYRGPGQETQYF; J: TRBJ2-5; D: TRBD1; size: few; length: 17; V: TRBV7-9
DNA: TGTGCCACCAGCAGCCCTCGTATCGGGCAGGGCTATAATTCACCCCTCCACTTT; CDR3: CATSSPRIGQGYNSPLHF; J: TRBJ1-6; D: .; size: .; length: 18; V: TRBV15
DNA: TGTGCCAGCAGTTTAAACCAGGGGGTGTCACCCCTCCACTTT; CDR3: CASSLNQGVSPLHF; J: TRBJ1-6; D: TRBD1; size: .; length: 14; V: TRBV12-3/TRBV12-4
DNA: TGCGCCAGCAGCCAAGACAGGGGGGCCTACGAGCAGTACTTC; CDR3: CASSQDRGAYEQYF; J: TRBJ2-7; D: TRBD1; size: few; length: 14; V: TRBV7-3
DNA: TGTGCCAGCACCCCCCAATGGCTCAATCAGCCCCAGCATTTT; CDR3: CASTPQWLNQPQHF; J: TRBJ1-5; D: .; size: .; length: 14; V: TRBV7-8
DNA: TGTGCCAGTAACCTGGGTGGGAGTGGAAACACCATATATTTT; CDR3: CASNLGGSGNTIYF; J: TRBJ1-3; D: .; size: .; length: 14; V: TRBV19
DNA: TGCAGTGCCCCACATATGAACACTGAAGCTTTCTTT; CDR3: CSAPHMNTEAFF; J: TRBJ1-1; D: .; size: .; length: 12; V: TRBV20-1
DNA: TGTGCCAGCAGCCCAGGACTAGTGGTAGAGTACGAGCAGTACTTC; CDR3: CASSPGLVVEYEQYF; J: TRBJ2-7; D: TRBD2; size: few; length: 15; V: TRBV9
DNA: TGTGCCATCCGGGAGAGATGGTCCCCCTATGGCTACACCTTC; CDR3: CAIRERWSPYGYTF; J: TRBJ1-2; D: .; size: .; length: 14; V: TRBV10-3
DNA: TGTGCCAGCAGTTTAGAGGTTTTAGGTCAGCCCCAGCATTTT; CDR3: CASSLEVLGQPQHF; J: TRBJ1-5; D: .; size: .; length: 14; V: TRBV2
DNA: TGTGCCAGCAAGACAGGGGGCAACTATGGCTACACCTTC; CDR3: CASKTGGNYGYTF; J: TRBJ1-2; D: TRBD1; size: .; length: 13; V: TRBV2
DNA: TGTGCCATCAGTGATATCCAGGGGGCATATCAGCCCCAGCATTTT; CDR3: CAISDIQGAYQPQHF; J: TRBJ1-5; D: TRBD1; size: .; length: 15; V: TRBV10-3
DNA: TGTGCCAGCAGCTTAGCCGGGAGCTACAATGAGCAGTTCTTC; CDR3: CASSLAGSYNEQFF; J: TRBJ2-1; D: .; size: .; length: 14; V: TRBV7-2
DNA: TGCAGCGCCCGGATCGGGGGGCTGTTTTTT; CDR3: CSARIGGLFF; J: TRBJ2-2; D: .; size: .; length: 10; V: TRBV29-1
DNA: TGTGCCAGCAGCGTAGACGGATACAAGTACGAGCAGTACTTC; CDR3: CASSVDGYKYEQYF; J: TRBJ2-7; D: .; size: few; length: 14; V: TRBV2
DNA: TGCGCCAGCAGCGTGGACAGCACCAGTCAGCCCCAGCATTTT; CDR3: CASSVDSTSQPQHF; J: TRBJ1-5; D: .; size: .; length: 14; V: TRBV5-1
DNA: TGTGCCAGCACCCCTAGCGGGAGTGGGGGTACCGGGGAGCTGTTTTTT; CDR3: CASTPSGSGGTGELFF; J: TRBJ2-2; D: TRBD2; size: once; length: 16; V: TRBV4-2
DNA: TGTGCCAGCAGCCATTTGCAGGGAGAGACCCCTAACGAGCAGTACTTC; CDR3: CASSHLQGETPNEQYF; J: TRBJ2-7; D: .; size: .; length: 16; V: TRBV9
DNA: TGTGCCACCAGCAGTGACCCAGGGAGGGCCTATGGCTACACCTTC; CDR3: CATSSDPGRAYGYTF; J: TRBJ1-2; D: .; size: .; length: 15; V: TRBV15
DNA: TGTGCCAGCAGCGTAGCCGGTGGGACTAACTATGGCTACACCTTC; CDR3: CASSVAGGTNYGYTF; J: TRBJ1-2; D: .; size: .; length: 15; V: TRBV9
DNA: TGTGCCAGCAGTTACTCGGTGGGGGCCAACGTCCTGACTTTC; CDR3: CASSYSVGANVLTF; J: TRBJ2-6; D: .; size: .; length: 14; V: TRBV6-2/TRBV6-3
DNA: TGTGCCAGCTCACCCGGGACAGGGTCCGTCGAGCAGTACTTC; CDR3: CASSPGTGSVEQYF; J: TRBJ2-7; D: TRBD1; size: .; length: 14; V: TRBV2
DNA: TGTGCCTGGAGTTGGACAGGGAACACTGAAGCTTTCTTT; CDR3: CAWSWTGNTEAFF; J: TRBJ1-1; D: TRBD1; size: .; length: 13; V: TRBV11-1
DNA: TGCAGCGTTTGGACAGGGAGGACTGAAGCTTTCTTT; CDR3: CSVWTGRTEAFF; J: TRBJ1-1; D: TRBD1; size: .; length: 12; V: TRBV29-1
DNA: TGTGCCACCAGCACGGGACAGGGAGAAAAACTGTTTTTT; CDR3: CATSTGQGEKLFF; J: TRBJ1-4; D: TRBD1; size: .; length: 13; V: TRBV15
DNA: TGCGCCAGCAGCCTAACCCCAGGGGACCCCACTGAAGCTTTCTTT; CDR3: CASSLTPGDPTEAFF; J: TRBJ1-1; D: .; size: .; length: 15; V: TRBV7-6
DNA: TGCGGCTTTGGACAGGAAGAGTACTATGGCTACACCTTC; CDR3: CGFGQEEYYGYTF; J: TRBJ1-2; D: TRBD1; size: .; length: 13; V: TRBV29-1
DNA: TGCGCCAGCAGCTTTCGAGGGAGGGCCTACGAGCAGTACTTC; CDR3: CASSFRGRAYEQYF; J: TRBJ2-7; D: TRBD2; size: .; length: 14; V: TRBV5-1
DNA: TGCAGTGCTAGAGTGCAGGAGTTTAGCTATGGCTACACCTTC; CDR3: CSARVQEFSYGYTF; J: TRBJ1-2; D: .; size: .; length: 14; V: TRBV20-1
DNA: TGTGCCAGCACCCTTTTTGCGAGTGATCAGCCCCAGCATTTT; CDR3: CASTLFASDQPQHF; J: TRBJ1-5; D: .; size: .; length: 14; V: TRBV12-3/TRBV12-4
DNA: TGTGCCAGCAGCGAAGGGCCCGGGACAGACTTACAAGAGACCCAGTACTTC; CDR3: CASSEGPGTDLQETQYF; J: TRBJ2-5; D: TRBD1; size: .; length: 17; V: TRBV7-3
DNA: TGTGCCAGCAGCGTAGCATCCCAGACCGGGGAGCTGTTTTTT; CDR3: CASSVASQTGELFF; J: TRBJ2-2; D: .; size: .; length: 14; V: TRBV9
DNA: TGCAGCTTAGATCGGGTCTATGGCTACACCTTC; CDR3: CSLDRVYGYTF; J: TRBJ1-2; D: .; size: .; length: 11; V: TRBV29-1
DNA: TGTGCCAGCTTCCGTGGGGACAGCCCGTATGGCTACACCTTC; CDR3: CASFRGDSPYGYTF; J: TRBJ1-2; D: TRBD1; size: .; length: 14; V: TRBV2
DNA: TGTGCCAGTACCCGGAGTTATAATCAGCCCCAGCATTTT; CDR3: CASTRSYNQPQHF; J: TRBJ1-5; D: .; size: once; length: 13; V: TRBV19
DNA: TGTGCCAGCAGCTTAACAGGGGGCGGGAATGAAAAACTGTTTTTT; CDR3: CASSLTGGGNEKLFF; J: TRBJ1-4; D: TRBD1; size: few; length: 15; V: TRBV7-2
DNA: TGTGCCAGCAGTGAAAGTCGACTAGCGGGACCCTACGAGCAGTACTTC; CDR3: CASSESRLAGPYEQYF; J: TRBJ2-7; D: TRBD2; size: .; length: 16; V: TRBV2
DNA: TGCGCCAGCAGGGCCCTAAGCGGGGGCTACGAGCAGTACTTC; CDR3: CASRALSGGYEQYF; J: TRBJ2-7; D: TRBD2; size: once; length: 14; V: TRBV10-2
DNA: TGTGCCAGCAGCGTAGGATTGGGACAGGGTGACAAGCAGTACTTC; CDR3: CASSVGLGQGDKQYF; J: TRBJ2-7; D: TRBD1; size: .; length: 15; V: TRBV9
DNA: TGTGCCAGCAGCTTGGTTTACAGGGATGGGGCCAACGTCCTGACTTTC; CDR3: CASSLVYRDGANVLTF; J: TRBJ2-6; D: .; size: .; length: 16; V: TRBV7-3
DNA: TGTGCCAGCAGCCCGCAGGGGCCCGCCTCCTATGGCTACACCTTC; CDR3: CASSPQGPASYGYTF; J: TRBJ1-2; D: .; size: .; length: 15; V: TRBV9
DNA: TGTGCCAGCAGGATACAGGGGCACTCCTACGAGCAGTACTTC; CDR3: CASRIQGHSYEQYF; J: TRBJ2-7; D: TRBD1; size: many; length: 14; V: TRBV2
DNA: TGCAGTGCTAGTGGGACTAGCAGTTACGAGCAGTACTTC; CDR3: CSASGTSSYEQYF; J: TRBJ2-7; D: TRBD2; size: many; length: 13; V: TRBV20-1
DNA: TGTGCCAGCAGCGCAACCGGGACAGGGGTGACCCAGTACTTC; CDR3: CASSATGTGVTQYF; J: TRBJ2-5; D: TRBD1; size: .; length: 14; V: TRBV7-9
DNA: TGTGCCAGCAGTGGAGCGACCGGGGAGCTGTTTTTT; CDR3: CASSGATGELFF; J: TRBJ2-2; D: .; size: few; length: 12; V: TRBV2
DNA: TGTGCCAGCAGCTTACAGGGGGCCGAGCAGTACTTC; CDR3: CASSLQGAEQYF; J: TRBJ2-7; D: TRBD1; size: many; length: 12; V: TRBV7-9
DNA: TGTGCCAGCAGCTTAATGGCAGGGGCAAATTCACCCCTCCACTTT; CDR3: CASSLMAGANSPLHF; J: TRBJ1-6; D: .; size: .; length: 15; V: TRBV7-3
DNA: TGTGCCAGCAGCGTAGATACAGGGACGGATGATGAAAAACTGTTTTTT; CDR3: CASSVDTGTDDEKLFF; J: TRBJ1-4; D: .; size: .; length: 16; V: TRBV9
DNA: TGTGCCAGCAGCTTAATTGGCGGTGGAAGCAATCAGCCCCAGCATTTT; CDR3: CASSLIGGGSNQPQHF; J: TRBJ1-5; D: .; size: few; length: 16; V: TRBV7-2
DNA: TGTGCCAGCAGCTCCCGATCGGGACAGGGATCCGGGGAGCTGTTTTTT; CDR3: CASSSRSGQGSGELFF; J: TRBJ2-2; D: TRBD1; size: .; length: 16; V: TRBV9
DNA: TGCAGCGGGGGAGGTCCCAAGTGGAAGACCCAGTACTTC; CDR3: CSGGGPKWKTQYF; J: TRBJ2-5; D: .; size: .; length: 13; V: TRBV29-1
DNA: TGTGCCAGCAGTTCAGACCGTAACTCACCCCTCCACTTT; CDR3: CASSSDRNSPLHF; J: TRBJ1-6; D: .; size: few; length: 13; V: TRBV6-2/TRBV6-3
DNA: TGCGCCAGCAGCCAAGACAGGATTTCATATGGCTACACCTTC; CDR3: CASSQDRISYGYTF; J: TRBJ1-2; D: .; size: few; length: 14; V: TRBV7-9
DNA: TGTGCCAGCACCCCCGGGGACACTACCTACGAGCAGTACTTC; CDR3: CASTPGDTTYEQYF; J: TRBJ2-7; D: .; size: .; length: 14; V: TRBV7-3